The clone carrying this TCR beta chain was detected many times. Its antigen is still unknown. Time point indicated: newly diagnosed GD, antithyroid drugs for less than 3 months. RNA extracted from PBMCs served as the sequencing template. The record originates from a study of regulatory T cells in long-lasting Graves disease. Study details: Graves' patients, diagnosed recently, had received antithyroid drugs under 3 months.

Study results and limitations: Patients with persistent disease showed a bias toward TRBV28, TRBJ1-2 and TRBJ2-5. Tissue studied was limited to peripheral blood, excluding thyroid tissue.

Trimming took 6 bases from V and 2 from J, leaving 11 bases between them. This CDR3 is 13 amino acids long. CDR1 is MNHNS and CDR2 is SASEGT in the germline V gene. Relying on iRepertoire HTBI primers and Arm-PCR of CDR3 regions, the team built TCR beta libraries. TCRdb re-called the multiplex PCR reads through MiXCR, storing one row per CDR3 protein. The sample records more than 300,000 distinct CDR3 sequences, around a sixth being singletons. The clonotype originates from a female donor with Graves disease. This chain uses TRBV6-1 with TRBJ2-7; no reliable D call. The material was peripheral blood mononuclear cells (PBMCs), obtained at new diagnosis, from a patient treated with antithyroid drugs. CDR3 sequence: CASSRLGPYEQYF. In DNA form, the CDR3 reads TGTGCCAGCAGCCGGCTAGGGCCCTACGAGCAGTACTTC.